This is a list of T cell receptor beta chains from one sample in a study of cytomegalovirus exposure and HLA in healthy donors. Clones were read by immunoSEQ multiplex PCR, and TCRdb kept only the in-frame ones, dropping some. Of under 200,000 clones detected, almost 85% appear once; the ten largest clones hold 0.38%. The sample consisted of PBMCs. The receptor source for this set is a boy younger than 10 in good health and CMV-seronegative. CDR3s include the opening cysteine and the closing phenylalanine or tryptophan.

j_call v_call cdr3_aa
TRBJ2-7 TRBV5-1 CASSLVGDSSYEQYF
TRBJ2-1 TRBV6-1 CASNLGGSGHNEQFF
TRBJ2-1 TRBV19 CASSIGRRSSYNEQFF
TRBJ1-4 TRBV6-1 CASSQWGGVNEKLFF
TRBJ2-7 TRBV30 CACSRGTGGYEQYF
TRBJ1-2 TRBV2 CASSGQGAPRYGYTF
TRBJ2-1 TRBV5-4 CASTRQREGREQFF
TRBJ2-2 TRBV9 CASSARGLISGELFF
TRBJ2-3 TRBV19 CASSDSASTDTQYF
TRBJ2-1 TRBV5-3 CARTSAADYNEQFF
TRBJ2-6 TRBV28 CASSGEAGIRDPRFGANVLTF
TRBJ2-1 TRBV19 CASSELAVYNEQFF
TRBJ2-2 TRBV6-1 CASSDLAGGPRTGELFF
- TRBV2 CASSDSLTYEQYF
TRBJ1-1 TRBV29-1 CSGIWGVTEAFF
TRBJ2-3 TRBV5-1 CASSLARTSGKNTDTQYF
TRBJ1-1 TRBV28 CASRSYPGQGVGTEAFF
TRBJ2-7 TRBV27 CASSSWGQGSLYEQYF
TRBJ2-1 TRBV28 CASSTSGRGNEQFF
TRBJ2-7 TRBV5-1 CASSLAVAPYEQYF
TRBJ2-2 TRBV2 CASSEQGLGELFF
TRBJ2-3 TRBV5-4 CASSLGAGSSTDTQYF